This T cell receptor beta chain was retrieved from a study of beta chain features in type 1 diabetes. This clone was picked up a small number of times. Every isolated RNA sample was fully reverse transcribed, so sequencing captured expressed TCRB transcripts. Libraries were prepared by immunoSEQ multiplex PCR; TCRdb keeps only in-frame clonotypes and omits some of them. The sample consists of 200,000 to 250,000 clones, more than 9% of them appearing once. This CDR3 has 14 residues. The germline V gene encodes CDR1 MNHEY and CDR2 SMNVEV (reference sequence). V was trimmed by 5 bases and J by 2 bases, leaving 11 bases between them.

The chain uses TRBV27 and TRBJ2-3; D is undetermined. The sequencing sample was made of naive CD4+ T cells from blood. The TCR sequence derives from a young woman in good health. Here the CDR3 reads CASSLTKITDTQYF. The CDR3 nucleotides are TGTGCCAGCAGTCTTACAAAGATCACAGATACGCAGTATTTT.